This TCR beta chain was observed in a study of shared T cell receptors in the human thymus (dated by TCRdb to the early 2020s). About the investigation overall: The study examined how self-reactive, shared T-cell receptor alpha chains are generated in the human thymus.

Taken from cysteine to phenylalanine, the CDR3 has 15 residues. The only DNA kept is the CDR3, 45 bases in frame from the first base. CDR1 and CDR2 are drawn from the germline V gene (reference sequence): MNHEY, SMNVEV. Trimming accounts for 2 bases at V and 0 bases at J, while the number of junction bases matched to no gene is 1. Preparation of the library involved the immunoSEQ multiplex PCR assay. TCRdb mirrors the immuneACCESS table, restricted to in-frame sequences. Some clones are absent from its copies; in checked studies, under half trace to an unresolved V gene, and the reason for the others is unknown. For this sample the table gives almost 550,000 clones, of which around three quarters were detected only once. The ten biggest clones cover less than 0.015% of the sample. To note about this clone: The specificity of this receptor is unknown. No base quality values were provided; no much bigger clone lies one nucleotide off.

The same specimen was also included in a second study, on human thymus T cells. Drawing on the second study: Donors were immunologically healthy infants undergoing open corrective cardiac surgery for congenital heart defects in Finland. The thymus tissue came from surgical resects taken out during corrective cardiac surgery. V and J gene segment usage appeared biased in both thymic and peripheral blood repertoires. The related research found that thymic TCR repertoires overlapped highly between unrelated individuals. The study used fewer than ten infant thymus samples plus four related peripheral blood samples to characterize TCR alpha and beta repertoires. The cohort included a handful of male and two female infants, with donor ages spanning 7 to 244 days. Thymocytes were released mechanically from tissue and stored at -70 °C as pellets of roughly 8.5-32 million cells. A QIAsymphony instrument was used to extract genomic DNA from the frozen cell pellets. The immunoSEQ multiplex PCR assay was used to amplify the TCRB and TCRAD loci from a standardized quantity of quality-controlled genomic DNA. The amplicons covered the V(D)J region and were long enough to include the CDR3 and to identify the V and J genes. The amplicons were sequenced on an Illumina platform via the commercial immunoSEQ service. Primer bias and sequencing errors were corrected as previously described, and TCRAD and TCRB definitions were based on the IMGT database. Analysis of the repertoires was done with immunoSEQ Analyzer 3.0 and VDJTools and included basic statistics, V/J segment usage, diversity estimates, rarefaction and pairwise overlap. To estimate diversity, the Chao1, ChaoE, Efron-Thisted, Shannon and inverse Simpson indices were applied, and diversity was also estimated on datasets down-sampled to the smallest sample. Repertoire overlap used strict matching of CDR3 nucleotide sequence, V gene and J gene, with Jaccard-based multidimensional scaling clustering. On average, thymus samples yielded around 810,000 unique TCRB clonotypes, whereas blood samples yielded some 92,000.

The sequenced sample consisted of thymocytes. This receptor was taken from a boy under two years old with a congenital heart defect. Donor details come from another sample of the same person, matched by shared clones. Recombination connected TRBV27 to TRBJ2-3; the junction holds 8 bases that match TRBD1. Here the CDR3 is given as CASSLRDRSTDTQYF. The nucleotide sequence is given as TGTGCCAGCAGTTTAAGGGACAGGAGCACAGATACGCAGTATTTT.